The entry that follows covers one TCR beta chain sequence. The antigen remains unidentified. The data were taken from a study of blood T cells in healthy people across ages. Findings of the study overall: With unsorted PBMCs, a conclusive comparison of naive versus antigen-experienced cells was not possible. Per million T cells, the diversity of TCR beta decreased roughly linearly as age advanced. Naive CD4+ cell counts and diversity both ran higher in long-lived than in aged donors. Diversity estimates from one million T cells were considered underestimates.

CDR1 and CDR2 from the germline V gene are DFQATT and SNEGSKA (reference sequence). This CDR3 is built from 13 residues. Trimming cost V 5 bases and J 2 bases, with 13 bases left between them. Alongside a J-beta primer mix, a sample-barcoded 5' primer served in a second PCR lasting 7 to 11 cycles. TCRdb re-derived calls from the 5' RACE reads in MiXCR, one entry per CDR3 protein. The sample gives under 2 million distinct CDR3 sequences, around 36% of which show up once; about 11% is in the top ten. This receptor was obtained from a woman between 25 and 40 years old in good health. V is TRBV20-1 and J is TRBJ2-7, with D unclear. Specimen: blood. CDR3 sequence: CSADLIVPYEQYF. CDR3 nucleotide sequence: TGCAGTGCTGACCTTATCGTCCCCTACGAGCAGTACTTC.